These 13 T cell receptor beta chains share one sample of origin, sequenced in a study of OX40 agonist ivuxolimab in advanced cancers. Repertoires were generated with immunoSEQ multiplex PCR, while TCRdb's copy carries only in-frame clones and drops some. The sample shows some 41,000 clones, 87% of them seen only once. The sample in question was CD4+ or CD8+ T cells sorted from blood, obtained in a trial of the OX40 agonist ivuxolimab. The receptors originated from an adult with an advanced solid tumor such as melanoma, head and neck, liver or kidney cancer.

This chain joins TRBV7-8 and TRBJ2-3; 11 bases are a match to TRBD2. Germline V gene sequence: CDR1 SGHVS, CDR2 FQNEAQ. There are 17 residues in the CDR3. V trimming: 3 bases; J trimming: 0 bases; junction bases outside the gene matches: 5. Written as DNA, the CDR3 is TGTGCCAGCAGCTTCCCGACTAGCGGGGAGAGCACAGATACGCAGTATTTT. Protein: CASSFPTSGESTDTQYF.

The J gene is TRBJ1-6, the V gene TRBV4-1; 7 bases align to TRBD1. The CDR3 spans 16 residues. From germline, CDR1 is MGHRA and CDR2 YSYEKL. The trim removed 4 bases at V and 5 bases at J, leaving 8 bases unmatched. DNA for the CDR3: TGCGCCAGCAGCCGCGGGCCGGGGACAGATAATTCACCCCTCCACTTT. It codes for CASSRGPGTDNSPLHF.

The chain couples TRBV19 to TRBJ2-7, with D possibly being TRBD1 (6 bases). The CDR3 is 15 amino acids. Germline values: CDR1 LNHDA, CDR2 SQIVND (reference sequence). V lost 1 base and J 2 bases, leaving 12 bases between the germline ends. CDR3 amino acids: CASSIVGGGPYEQYF. DNA of the CDR3: TGTGCCAGTAGTATAGTGGGTGGGGGCCCCTACGAGCAGTACTTC.

The chain joins TRBV4-2 to TRBJ2-5; 8 nucleotides match TRBD2. Judging by the DNA end, TRBJ2-7 fits better; the J call may be wrong. This CDR3 region has 16 residues. Germline loops: CDR1 LGHNA, CDR2 YNFKEQ. CDR3 residues: CASSQETSDSSYEQYF. The CDR3 nucleotides are TGTGCCAGCAGCCAGGAGACTAGCGACAGCTCCTACGAGCAGTACTTC.

V and J are TRBV13 and TRBJ2-3; D gene ambiguous. V was shortened by 4 bases and J by 4 bases, with 12 bases between the two germline ends. The CDR3 consists of 14 residues. The germline V gene encodes CDR1 PRHDT and CDR2 FYEKMQ (reference sequence). CDR3 DNA sequence: TGTGCCAGCAGCTCGACCTCCGGGCCAGATACGCAGTATTTT. Protein: CASSSTSGPDTQYF.

V gene TRBV28 combines with J gene TRBJ2-4; no firm D call. This CDR3 has 14 amino acids. Germline CDR1 is MDHEN and CDR2 is SYDVKM. V was trimmed by 11 bases and J by 0 bases, leaving 14 bases between them. The CDR3 nucleotides read TGTGCCTCACTGGGGAACCTAGCCAAAAACATTCAGTACTTC. This encodes CASLGNLAKNIQYF.

The V call is TRBV10-2, the J call TRBJ2-3, with 8 bases aligning to TRBD2. CDR1 and CDR2 (germline): WSHSY, SAAADI. V lost 6 bases and J lost 1; bases outside the gene matches: 3. The CDR3 is made up of 14 amino acids. CDR3 amino acids: CASRPLAGTDTQYF. The DNA for the CDR3 is TGCGCCAGCAGGCCACTAGCGGGCACAGATACGCAGTATTTT.

The rearrangement uses TRBV5-1 and TRBJ1-2; D uncertain. The germline V gene encodes CDR1 SGHRS and CDR2 YFSETQ. The V gene lost 0 bases and the J gene lost 7 bases, with 13 bases spanning the gap. The CDR3 is 14 amino acids. The CDR3: CASSLDPGSGGYTF. As DNA, the CDR3 is TGCGCCAGCAGCTTGGATCCGGGAAGCGGTGGCTACACCTTC.

V is TRBV4-1 and J is TRBJ1-2, with 7 nucleotides matching TRBD1. Trimming took 1 base from V and 4 from J; bases not matched to a gene: 6. The V gene's germline CDR1 is MGHRA and CDR2 YSYEKL. This CDR3 spans 15 amino acids. The CDR3 is CASSQARGLSYGYTF. The CDR3 DNA reads as TGCGCCAGCAGCCAAGCTAGGGGGCTCAGCTATGGCTACACCTTC.

The chain links TRBV19 to TRBJ2-5, with 7 bases aligning to TRBD1. V trimming: 8 bases; J trimming: 3 bases; junction bases outside the gene matches: 6. The germline V gene has CDR1 LNHDA and CDR2 SQIVND (reference sequence). The CDR3 contains 13 residues. CDR3 sequence reads: CASSQGTEETQYF. DNA for the CDR3: TGTGCCAGTTCACAGGGGACAGAAGAGACCCAGTACTTC.

This chain joins TRBV2 and TRBJ2-3; D is ambiguous. Trimming cost V 2 bases and J 2 bases, with 8 bases left between them. This CDR3 is 14 amino acids long. Germline CDR1 SNHLY, CDR2 FYNNEI. This CDR3 is CASSELRNTDTQYF. In DNA form, the CDR3 reads TGTGCCAGCAGTGAACTGCGGAACACAGATACGCAGTATTTT.

The gene calls are TRBV30 and TRBJ2-6; D gene ambiguous. The CDR3 extends over 14 amino acids. Germline CDR1 is GTSNPN and CDR2 is SVGIG (reference sequence). V was cut by 3 bases and J by 3 bases, with 9 bases left in between. CDR3 protein: CAWSATFGANVLTF. DNA of the CDR3: TGTGCCTGGAGCGCCACGTTTGGGGCCAACGTCCTGACTTTC.

The chain is built from TRBV5-4 and TRBJ1-6, with D perhaps TRBD1 (6 bases). V was clipped by 1 base and J by 6 bases, with 11 bases between them. Germline V gene lookup returns CDR1 SGHNT and CDR2 YYREEE (reference sequence). There are 15 residues in the CDR3. The CDR3 here is CASSLSGQSNSPLHF. The CDR3 region has the DNA TGTGCCAGCAGCTTGTCGGGACAATCTAATTCACCCCTCCACTTT.